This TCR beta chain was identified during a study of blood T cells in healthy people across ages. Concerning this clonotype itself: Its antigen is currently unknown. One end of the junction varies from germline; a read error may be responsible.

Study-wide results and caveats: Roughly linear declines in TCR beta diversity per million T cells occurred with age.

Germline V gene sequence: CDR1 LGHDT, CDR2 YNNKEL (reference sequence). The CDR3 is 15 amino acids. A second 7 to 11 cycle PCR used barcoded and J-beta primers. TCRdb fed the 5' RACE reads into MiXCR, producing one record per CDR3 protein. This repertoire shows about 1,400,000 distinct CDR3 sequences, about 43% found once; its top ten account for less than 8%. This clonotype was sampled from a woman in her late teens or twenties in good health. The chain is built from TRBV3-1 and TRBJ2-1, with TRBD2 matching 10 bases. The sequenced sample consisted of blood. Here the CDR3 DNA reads TGTGCCGGCAGATCAGGGACTAGCGCACCGAATGAGCAGTTCTTC. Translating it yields CAGRSGTSAPNEQFF.